The entry that follows covers one T cell receptor (beta chain) sequence. The sample comes from a study of control samples from healthy donors and cancer patients. Using immunoSEQ multiplex PCR, the repertoire was profiled, and TCRdb retains in-frame clones only, with some absent. The sample yields over 100,000 clones, approximately 92% seen once. J was trimmed by 3 bases and V by 3 bases; bases with no gene match: 13. Germline CDR1 reads SGHVS; CDR2 reads FQNEAQ. The CDR3 is 17 residues long. The chain recombines TRBV7-8 with TRBJ2-5, with TRBD1 identical over 7 bases. The source of this sequence is a man aged 40-50 years in good health. Material: blood. The CDR3: CASSFSPTGAAKETQYF. CDR3 DNA: TGTGCCAGCAGCTTTTCCCCTACAGGGGCGGCTAAAGAGACCCAGTACTTC.